The next 16 T cell receptor beta chains were all read from a single sample in a study of blood T cell repertoires in COVID-19. Clones were read by immunoSEQ multiplex PCR, and TCRdb kept only the in-frame ones, dropping some. The repertoire holds about 170,000 clones, with 70% to 90% as singletons. The sample comprised peripheral blood. The receptors were sampled from a man older than 75 with COVID-19, enrolled during active disease.

The chain links TRBV14 to TRBJ1-3, with 9 bases lining up with TRBD1. V lost 1 base and J lost 0; bases outside the gene matches: 4. CDR3 length equals 17 residues. Germline loops: CDR1 SGHDN, CDR2 FVKESK. The CDR3 region is CASSQAGTGSSGNTIYF. As DNA, the CDR3 is TGTGCCAGCAGCCAAGCAGGGACAGGGAGCTCTGGAAACACCATATATTTT.

The rearrangement uses TRBV7-3 and TRBJ2-3; 8 positions match TRBD1. The CDR3 has 14 amino acids. CDR1 is SGHTA and CDR2 is FQGTGA in the germline V gene. V was clipped by 5 bases and J by 5 bases; unmatched bases: 6. Here the CDR3 DNA reads TGTGCCAGCAGCCCTCAGGGGGCTGGAGATACGCAGTATTTT. This sequence encodes CASSPQGAGDTQYF.

The V call is TRBV5-5, the J call TRBJ2-7, with TRBD1 identical over 8 bases. Germline assignment: CDR1 SGHKS and CDR2 YYEKEE (reference sequence). The CDR3 sequence is 15 residues long. The V gene end was trimmed by 3 bases and the J gene end by 0 bases; junction bases not matched to a gene: 5. DNA for the CDR3: TGTGCCAGCAGCTCCGGACAGGGCCTCTCCTACGAGCAGTACTTC. Encoded protein: CASSSGQGLSYEQYF. Variable domain in full (rest from reference TRBV5-5 and TRBJ2-7): DAGVTQSPTHLIKTRGQQVTLRCSPISGHKSVSWYQQVLGQGPQFIFQYYEKEERGRGNFPDRFSARQFPNYSSELNVNALLLGDSALYLCASSSGQGLSYEQYFGPGTRLTVT.

This chain connects TRBV2 to TRBJ1-2; no reliable D call. CDR3 length: 11 residues. Per the germline V gene, CDR1 is SNHLY and CDR2 is FYNNEI. The V gene lost 6 bases and the J gene lost 8 bases, with 10 bases spanning the gap. The CDR3 nucleotides read TGTGCCAGCAGCTACCGGAGAGGCTACACCTTC. The encoded protein is CASSYRRGYTF.

The rearrangement uses TRBV2 and TRBJ1-1, with a possible D match to TRBD1 (6 bases). In germline, CDR1 is SNHLY, CDR2 FYNNEI. This CDR3 spans 15 amino acids. Trimming cost V 0 bases and J 1 base, with 9 bases left between them. CDR3 bases: TGTGCCAGCAGTGAAGCTAGGACAGCGAACACTGAAGCTTTCTTT. As protein: CASSEARTANTEAFF.

The chain employs TRBV5-1 and TRBJ1-2, with D perhaps TRBD1 (6 bases). The V and J ends lost 4 bases and 1 base respectively, with 14 bases between them. Germline CDR1 reads SGHRS; CDR2 reads YFSETQ. The CDR3 has 15 amino acids. As DNA, the CDR3 is TGCGCCAGCAGCGCCGGACAGTCGATTAACTATGGCTACACCTTC. This codes for CASSAGQSINYGYTF.

The J gene is TRBJ2-3, the V gene TRBV5-5; TRBD1 agrees at 7 bases. CDR3 length: 16 residues. The germline V gene has CDR1 SGHKS and CDR2 YYEKEE (reference sequence). With V trimmed by 3 bases and J by 0 bases, 7 bases remained unmatched. The CDR3, as DNA: TGTGCCAGCAGCTCCACAGGGGACACTAGCACAGATACGCAGTATTTT. It specifies CASSSTGDTSTDTQYF.

This chain connects TRBV9 to TRBJ1-6; D possibly corresponds to TRBD1 (6 bases). CDR1 SGDLS and CDR2 YYNGEE come from the germline V gene. V lost 2 bases and J 9 bases, leaving 12 bases between the germline ends. CDR3 size: 14 residues. The CDR3 sequence is CASSVRARGSPLHF. The CDR3 DNA reads as TGTGCCAGCAGCGTCAGGGCCAGGGGTTCACCCCTCCACTTT.

Note on this clone: Other DNA sequences in the sample encode the same CDR3. In nucleotides, the CDR3 is TGCGCCAGCAGCTTGGGACAGGGCAATTCACCCCTCCACTTT. This gives the protein CASSLGQGNSPLHF. This sequence joins TRBV5-1 and TRBJ1-6; 7 nucleotides align to TRBD1. The junction had 1 base not matched to a gene; V was cut back by 0 bases and J by 7 bases. CDR1 is SGHRS, CDR2 YFSETQ, per germline. This CDR3 has 14 amino acids.

The genes are TRBV18 and TRBJ1-5; TRBD1 matches 7 bases. Trimming at V came to 3 bases and at J to 7 bases, leaving 6 bases not matched to a gene. The CDR3 is 14 residues long. The germline V gene has CDR1 KGHSH and CDR2 LQKENI. Here the CDR3 reads CASSPDRANQPQHF. The DNA of the CDR3 is TGTGCCAGCTCACCTGACAGGGCGAACCAGCCCCAGCATTTT. The variable domain in full, with the rest retrieved from reference TRBV18 and TRBJ1-5, is NAGVMQNPRHLVRRRGQEARLRCSPMKGHSHVYWYRQLPEEGLKFMVYLQKENIIDESGMPKERFSAEFPKEGPSILRIQQVVRGDSAAYFCASSPDRANQPQHFGDGTRLSIL.

V is TRBV2 and J is TRBJ2-3; the D gene is possibly TRBD2 (5 bases). The germline gives CDR1 SNHLY, CDR2 FYNNEI. With 5 bases removed from V and 2 bases from J, the gap between germline ends came to 17 bases. The CDR3 has 16 amino acids. The CDR3 DNA reads TGTGCCAGCAGTAAGGGCCGGGATACGGCCACAGATACGCAGTATTTT. This translates into CASSKGRDTATDTQYF.

The J gene is TRBJ1-2, the V gene TRBV6-5, with a weak D call TRBD1 (6 bases). Germline-derived CDR1 and CDR2 are MNHEY and SVGAGI. The V and J ends lost 6 bases and 3 bases respectively, with 17 bases between them. The CDR3 runs to 15 residues. CDR3 in DNA: TGTGCCAGCAGCCCCAACCCACAGGGATACTATGGCTACACCTTC. Protein product: CASSPNPQGYYGYTF.

The genes are TRBV4-2 and TRBJ1-1; D gene uncertain. Trimming took 0 bases from V and 3 from J, leaving 20 bases between them. The CDR3 is 18 residues long. Germline V gene sequence: CDR1 LGHNA, CDR2 YNFKEQ. Here the CDR3 DNA reads TGTGCCAGCAGCCAAGACCGTTATTACTACGACGGGGACACTGAAGCTTTCTTT. This codes for CASSQDRYYYDGDTEAFF.

Of note for this clone: At one end, the junction sequence differs from germline, possibly due to a read error. The rearrangement uses TRBV4-2 and TRBJ1-2; a possible D gene is TRBD1 (5 bases). Germline V gene lookup returns CDR1 LGHNA and CDR2 YNFKEQ. The CDR3 has 14 residues. CDR3 sequence (DNA): TGTGCCAGCAGCAAAGAAGGGGTTGACTATGGCTACACCTTC. Protein: CASSKEGVDYGYTF.

V usage is TRBV18 and J usage is TRBJ1-5; 8 nucleotides agree with TRBD1. From germline, CDR1 is KGHSH and CDR2 LQKENI. The CDR3 has 16 amino acids. V trimming: 0 bases; J trimming: 0 bases; junction bases outside the gene matches: 1. This chain's CDR3 is CASSPPTGDSNQPQHF. DNA of the CDR3: TGTGCCAGCTCACCACCGACAGGGGATAGCAATCAGCCCCAGCATTTT.

This chain joins TRBV20-1 and TRBJ2-7, with D perhaps matching TRBD1 (5 bases). The germline V gene encodes CDR1 DFQATT and CDR2 SNEGSKA (reference sequence). Trimming removed 6 bases at V and 3 bases at J, with 9 bases between. The length of the CDR3 is 11 residues. In DNA, the CDR3 is TGCAGTGCGGGGCTCCTCTACGAGCAGTACTTC. This gives the protein CSAGLLYEQYF.